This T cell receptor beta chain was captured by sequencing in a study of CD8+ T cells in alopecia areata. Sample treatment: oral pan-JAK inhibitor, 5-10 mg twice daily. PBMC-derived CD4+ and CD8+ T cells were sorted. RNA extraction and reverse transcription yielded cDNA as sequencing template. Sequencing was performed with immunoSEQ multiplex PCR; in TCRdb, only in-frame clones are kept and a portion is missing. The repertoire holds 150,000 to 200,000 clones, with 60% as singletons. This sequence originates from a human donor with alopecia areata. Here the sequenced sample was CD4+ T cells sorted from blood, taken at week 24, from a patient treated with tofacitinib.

The DNA for the CDR3 is TGTGCCAGCAGCCCAGGGGTTGGAGATACGCAGTATTTT. This encodes CASSPGVGDTQYF. The V call is TRBV7-3, the J call TRBJ2-3; the D gene is possibly TRBD1 (6 bases). The length of the CDR3 is 13 residues. Per the germline V gene, CDR1 is SGHTA and CDR2 is FQGTGA. Trimming left V 5 bases short and J 5 bases short, with 11 bases between.